Below, one T cell receptor (beta chain) is given with its context. The antigen is undetermined. TCRdb itself ran the 5' RACE reads through MiXCR, one entry per CDR3 protein. The sample consists of some 350,000 distinct CDR3 sequences, over 4% of them appearing once. The entry originates in a study of T cells after yellow fever vaccination. Notes on the study in general: The secondary T-cell response peaked on day 5, not day 15, but was weaker.

This CDR3 region has 15 residues. In germline, CDR1 is SEHNR, CDR2 FQNEAQ (reference sequence). Losses at the gene ends were 6 bases for V and 4 bases for J; bases not matched to a gene: 6. The receptor's source is a man aged 18 to 29 who received the YFV17D yellow fever vaccine. This rearrangement joins TRBV7-9 to TRBJ2-1; 10 bases map to TRBD1. The input for sequencing was PBMCs, taken 5 days after the yellow fever booster vaccination. CDR3 protein: CASRGDRGSYNEQFF. The DNA for the CDR3 is TGTGCCAGCAGAGGGGACAGGGGATCGTACAATGAGCAGTTCTTC.